This T cell receptor beta chain came from a study of blood T cell repertoires in COVID-19. Study in general: COVID-19 samples from acute and convalescent phases originated in the United States, Italy and Spain.

Per the authors' pipeline: Using reference gene primer amplification, nucleated cell counts were estimated. Measured with immunoSEQ multiplex PCR; TCRdb has only the in-frame clones, and not every one. From that table come the V and J calls and clone size; the DNA was used to work out D and trimming. This sample has 70,000 to 95,000 clones, with approximately 80% found just once. This CDR3 contains 11 residues. The germline V and J ends were trimmed by 8 bases and 9 bases, with 11 bases remaining between them. Per the germline V gene, CDR1 is LNHDA and CDR2 is SQIVND (reference sequence). The rearrangement uses TRBV19 and TRBJ1-5; a possible D gene is TRBD1 (5 bases). Sequencing input: peripheral blood. The clonotype comes from a human donor in a cohort sampled during active COVID-19. The CDR3: CASSEGRPQHF. CDR3 in DNA: TGTGCCAGTTCGGAGGGGCGGCCCCAGCATTTT.